These 28 T cell receptor beta chains originate from one sample sequenced in a study of cytomegalovirus exposure and HLA in healthy donors. Libraries were prepared by immunoSEQ multiplex PCR; TCRdb keeps only in-frame clonotypes and omits some of them. The sample lists roughly 70,000 clones, 96% occurring once. The source material was PBMCs. The receptor set was obtained from a young woman in good health and CMV-seropositive.

The rearrangement uses TRBV7-3 and TRBJ2-3, with D possibly matching TRBD2 (5 bases). The CDR3 is 14 amino acids. The V end lost 5 bases, the J end lost 0 bases, and 9 bases lay between the germline ends. CDR1 and CDR2 from the germline V gene are SGHTA and FQGTGA. CDR3 DNA sequence: TGTGCCAGCAGCCGGACTGCTAGCACAGATACGCAGTATTTT. Encoded protein: CASSRTASTDTQYF.

The V gene is TRBV13, the J gene TRBJ2-7; TRBD1 agrees at 7 bases. This CDR3 contains 16 residues. The germline gives CDR1 PRHDT, CDR2 FYEKMQ (reference sequence). The junction had 9 bases not matched to a gene; V was cut back by 4 bases and J by 0 bases. The CDR3 reads CASSYRDSPNSYEQYF. CDR3 nucleotide sequence: TGTGCCAGCAGCTACCGGGACAGTCCCAACTCCTACGAGCAGTACTTC.

The rearrangement joins TRBV28 to TRBJ2-2; no reliable D call. The V gene's germline CDR1 is MDHEN and CDR2 SYDVKM. The V and J ends lost 2 bases and 1 base respectively, with 5 bases between them. This CDR3 spans 14 amino acids. The CDR3 DNA reads TGTGCCAGCAGTTTAACGGGGAACACCGGGGAGCTGTTTTTT. This codes for CASSLTGNTGELFF.

V gene TRBV27 combines with J gene TRBJ2-1; TRBD1 agrees at 10 bases. This CDR3 has 18 amino acids. Trimming took 6 bases from V and 1 from J; bases not matched to a gene: 12. Germline loops: CDR1 MNHEY, CDR2 SMNVEV (reference sequence). CDR3: CASSETGTGDPSYNEQFF. CDR3 nucleotide sequence: TGTGCCAGCAGCGAAACCGGGACAGGGGATCCTTCCTACAATGAGCAGTTCTTC.

This clone was observed a single time. The V call is TRBV5-1, the J call TRBJ2-1; possibly TRBD2 for D (5 bases). CDR1 is SGHRS and CDR2 is YFSETQ in the germline V gene. Trimming removed 6 bases from V and 0 bases from J, with 13 bases in between. This CDR3 spans 15 amino acids. The CDR3 protein is CASTVERISYNEQFF. The CDR3 nucleotides are TGCGCCAGCACAGTAGAGCGGATCTCCTACAATGAGCAGTTCTTC.

V and J are TRBV18 and TRBJ2-7; D unclear. CDR1 and CDR2 from the germline V gene are KGHSH and LQKENI. Between the trimmed V and J ends, which lost 3 bases and 3 bases, there was a span of 6 bases. CDR3 length: 12 residues. CDR3 nucleotides: TGTGCCAGCTCACCCAACAGCTACGAGCAGTACTTC. Translation: CASSPNSYEQYF.

This chain connects TRBV21-1 to TRBJ2-5; the D call of TRBD2 is as the table states it, not checked on the DNA. TRBV21-1 is a listed pseudogene. The CDR3 runs to 18 residues. The CDR3 DNA follows: TGTGCCAGCAGCAAAGCGCGACTAGCGGGGGAACACCAAGAGACCCAGTACTTC. This sequence encodes CASSKARLAGEHQETQYF.

This clone was picked up one time. This chain joins TRBV15 and TRBJ1-2; no reliable D call. V was shortened by 0 bases and J by 4 bases, with 6 bases between the two germline ends. Per the germline V gene, CDR1 is LNHNV and CDR2 is YYDKDF (reference sequence). This CDR3 region has 13 residues. The CDR3 region has the DNA TGTGCCACCAGCAGAGATTCCCGCTATGGCTACACCTTC. This encodes CATSRDSRYGYTF.

The J gene is TRBJ1-2, the V gene TRBV30, with no clear D. The length of the CDR3 is 19 residues. Trimming removed 4 bases from V and 0 bases from J, with 27 bases in between. Germline V gene data show CDR1 as GTSNPN and CDR2 as SVGIG (reference sequence). The CDR3 DNA reads as TGTGCCTGGAATACATTGGGAGGGATAGGACCTAAAGCTAACTATGGCTACACCTTC. Its translation is CAWNTLGGIGPKANYGYTF.

V gene TRBV9 combines with J gene TRBJ2-7; 11 positions agree with TRBD1. With V trimmed by 3 bases and J by 7 bases, 12 bases remained unmatched. CDR1 is SGDLS and CDR2 is YYNGEE in the germline V gene. The CDR3 is 16 residues long. As DNA, the CDR3 is TGTGCCAGCAGCGCCTCCCGGGACAGGGGGTTCCGGGAGCAGTACTTC. Residues: CASSASRDRGFREQYF.

The chain carries TRBV28 and TRBJ2-7; TRBD1 aligns across 8 bases. This CDR3 spans 14 amino acids. The germline gives CDR1 MDHEN, CDR2 SYDVKM. V lost 4 bases and J lost 2; bases outside the gene matches: 4. The chain's CDR3 is CASSSQGEAYEQYF. For the CDR3, the DNA is TGTGCCAGCAGTTCACAGGGGGAGGCCTACGAGCAGTACTTC.

V gene TRBV29-1 combines with J gene TRBJ1-1; weak D call: TRBD1 (5 bases). V lost 4 bases, J lost 1 base, and 13 bases lay in between. The germline V gene encodes CDR1 SQVTM and CDR2 ANQGSEA. This CDR3 spans 14 amino acids. DNA of the CDR3: TGCAGCGTTGCTGCAGGGCGGAGGAACACTGAAGCTTTCTTT. This sequence encodes CSVAAGRRNTEAFF. The full variable domain, completed using reference TRBV29-1 and TRBJ1-1, is SAVISQKPSRDICQRGTSLTIQCQVDSQVTMMFWYRQQPGQSLTLIATANQGSEATYESGFVIDKFPISRPNLTFSTLTVSNMSPEDSSIYLCSVAAGRRNTEAFFGQGTRLTVV.

The chain is built from TRBV6-4 and TRBJ2-1; 12 bases fit TRBD1. V shed 4 bases, J shed 5 bases, and the junction held 3 bases outside the gene matches. The CDR3 is made up of 15 amino acids. Germline CDR1 is MRHNA and CDR2 is SNTAGT. The CDR3 loop reads CASSAGQGANNEQFF. In DNA form, the CDR3 reads TGTGCCAGCAGTGCGGGACAGGGGGCAAACAATGAGCAGTTCTTC.

V is TRBV30 and J is TRBJ2-1; D gene unclear. The germline V gene encodes CDR1 GTSNPN and CDR2 SVGIG (reference sequence). The V end lost 2 bases, the J end lost 4 bases, and 12 bases lay between the germline ends. This CDR3 is built from 14 residues. In DNA form, the CDR3 reads TGTGCCTGGAGTCCGAGTTCGTGGTACAATGAGCAGTTCTTC. It specifies CAWSPSSWYNEQFF.

This rearrangement joins TRBV15 to TRBJ2-5; the D is unclear. Trimming removed 0 bases at V and 6 bases at J, with 20 bases between. CDR1 is LNHNV, CDR2 YYDKDF, per germline (reference sequence). This CDR3 comprises 17 residues. The chain's CDR3 is CATSRDNSTLRVKTQYF. The DNA for the CDR3 is TGTGCCACCAGCAGAGATAACAGCACCTTAAGAGTAAAGACCCAGTACTTC.

This chain links TRBV11-1 with TRBJ1-3; 7 nucleotides match TRBD1. The germline V gene encodes CDR1 SGHAT and CDR2 FQDESV (reference sequence). The CDR3 extends over 15 amino acids. The junction had 4 bases not matched to a gene; V was cut back by 5 bases and J by 0 bases. CDR3 DNA sequence: TGTGCCAGCAGCGGACAGGTCTTCTCTGGAAACACCATATATTTT. Protein sequence: CASSGQVFSGNTIYF. The whole variable domain, filled in from reference TRBV11-1 and TRBJ1-3, reads EAEVAQSPRYKITEKSQAVAFWCDPISGHATLYWYRQILGQGPELLVQFQDESVVDDSQLPKDRFSAERLKGVDSTLKIQPAELGDSAMYLCASSGQVFSGNTIYFGEGSWLTVV.

The chain recombines TRBV28 with TRBJ2-7, with TRBD1 identical over 9 bases. CDR3 length: 15 amino acids. The V and J ends lost 2 bases and 3 bases, in that order; junction bases with no gene match: 5. Per germline, CDR1 MDHEN and CDR2 SYDVKM. The CDR3 DNA reads as TGTGCCAGCAGTTTACCCACAGGGGGCGTCTACGAGCAGTACTTC. Translation: CASSLPTGGVYEQYF.

The chain recombines TRBV27 with TRBJ2-7, with D unclear. CDR3 length equals 13 residues. Germline lookup yields CDR1 MNHEY and CDR2 SMNVEV (reference sequence). Trimming took 0 bases from V and 3 from J, leaving 6 bases between them. CDR3 region: CASSLSADYEQYF. The CDR3, as DNA: TGTGCCAGCAGTTTATCAGCCGACTACGAGCAGTACTTC.

CDR3: CASSEYRGTAQETQYF. As DNA, the CDR3 is TGTGCCAGCAGTGAATATAGAGGAACGGCCCAAGAGACCCAGTACTTC. The rearrangement joins TRBV25-1 to TRBJ2-5; D is ambiguous. CDR3 length: 16 residues. The germline V gene has CDR1 MGHDK and CDR2 SYGVNS. Trimming shortened V by 0 bases and J by 1 base, and 12 bases separated the two germline ends.

This clone has just one count. The J gene is TRBJ2-1, the V gene TRBV5-1, with TRBD2 identical over 8 bases. The CDR3 consists of 17 residues. V lost 3 bases, J lost 3 bases, and 11 bases stayed unmatched. Germline V gene sequence: CDR1 SGHRS, CDR2 YFSETQ. The CDR3 protein is CASSSGSREGVYNEQFF. In nucleotides, the CDR3 is TGCGCCAGCAGCTCGGGAAGCCGGGAGGGCGTCTACAATGAGCAGTTCTTC.

This clone was detected once. Other DNA sequences in this sample translate to the same CDR3. The V call is TRBV28, the J call TRBJ2-1; D possibly corresponds to TRBD1 (6 bases). V gave up 1 base and J gave up 9 bases, with 7 bases separating them. The CDR3 sequence is 12 residues long. CDR1 is MDHEN and CDR2 is SYDVKM in the germline V gene. This CDR3 is CASSLLGGEQFF. The CDR3 DNA reads TGTGCCAGCAGTTTATTAGGGGGTGAGCAGTTCTTC.

This sequence joins TRBV7-3 and TRBJ2-2; no reliable D call. V was pared by 2 bases and J by 7 bases, with 5 bases between. CDR1 is SGHTA, CDR2 FQGTGA, per germline. CDR3 length equals 12 residues. CDR3 residues: CASSLSDGELFF. The CDR3 DNA follows: TGTGCCAGCAGCTTATCAGACGGGGAGCTGTTTTTT.

The chain combines TRBV7-6 with TRBJ2-3; TRBD1 matches at 9 bases. The CDR3 is 16 amino acids. Unmatched junction bases numbered 6, after V lost 5 bases and J lost 0 bases. Looked up from germline, CDR1 is SGHVS and CDR2 is FNYEAQ. The CDR3 bases are TGTGCCAGCAGCCCACAGGGGGCGACTAGCACAGATACGCAGTATTTT. The encoded protein is CASSPQGATSTDTQYF.

This clone was seen once. The chain has TRBV6-1 and TRBJ2-7, with 12 bases lining up with TRBD2. The ends lost 2 bases at V and 2 bases at J; junction bases unmatched: 4. Germline V gene lookup returns CDR1 MNHNS and CDR2 SASEGT. The CDR3 length is 16 residues. CDR3 residues: CASSELAGGPPYEQYF. The CDR3 DNA reads as TGTGCCAGCAGTGAACTAGCGGGAGGGCCCCCCTACGAGCAGTACTTC.

The genes are TRBV5-6 and TRBJ2-1; 9 bases are a match to TRBD2. This CDR3 contains 15 residues. CDR1 is SGHDT, CDR2 YYEEEE, per germline. Trimming cost V 6 bases and J 3 bases; bases outside gene matches: 7. This CDR3 reads CASTHSGRVYNEQFF. CDR3 bases: TGTGCCAGCACCCATAGCGGGAGAGTCTACAATGAGCAGTTCTTC.

The J gene is TRBJ1-2, the V gene TRBV4-2; D ambiguous. The CDR3 loop spans 13 amino acids. Germline assignment: CDR1 LGHNA and CDR2 YNFKEQ. Between the trimmed V and J ends, which lost 0 bases and 8 bases, there was a span of 10 bases. CDR3 nucleotide sequence: TGTGCCAGCAGCCAAGATTTGTTGGCAGGCTACACCTTC. As protein: CASSQDLLAGYTF.

V and J are TRBV30 and TRBJ2-1, with D perhaps TRBD2 (7 bases). The germline gives CDR1 GTSNPN, CDR2 SVGIG (reference sequence). This CDR3 spans 16 amino acids. Trimming took 0 bases from V and 7 from J, leaving 19 bases between them. The CDR3 region has the DNA TGTGCCTGGAGTGTAGGGGGGGGGACGGTTGGGAATGAGCAGTTCTTC. It yields the protein CAWSVGGGTVGNEQFF.

The V and J genes are TRBV15 and TRBJ2-3, with 14 bases lining up with TRBD2. After removal of 3 bases from V and 6 bases from J, the junction contained 8 bases not matched to a gene. The CDR3 runs 17 residues. Looked up from germline, CDR1 is LNHNV and CDR2 is YYDKDF (reference sequence). CDR3 sequence reads: CATSSETSGRAGDTQYF. The CDR3 DNA follows: TGTGCCACCAGCAGTGAGACTAGCGGGAGGGCCGGTGATACGCAGTATTTT.